These 2 T cell receptor beta chains were all obtained from the same sample, sequenced in a study of T cells in Graves' hyperthyroidism and ophthalmopathy. Amplified TCR beta CDR3 regions derived from RNA transcripts. The study used the HTBI primer set for a first-round RT-PCR of the TCR CDR3. TCRdb ran MiXCR on the multiplex PCR reads and lists one entry per CDR3 protein. The data show around 450,000 distinct CDR3 sequences, 15% to 19% seen once. Specimen: blood. Every receptor here comes from a woman aged 18-30 years with Graves' hyperthyroidism.

A few counts support this clonotype. The rearrangement links TRBV9 to TRBJ2-3; TRBD2 agrees at 14 bases. Germline V gives CDR1 SGDLS, CDR2 YYNGEE. J lost 1 base, V lost 4 bases, and 11 bases had no gene match. The CDR3 loop spans 19 amino acids. CDR3 nucleotides: TGTGCCAGCAGCAGGGGACTAGCGGGAGTAGGGGCTGGCACAGATACGCAGTATTTT. Translation: CASSRGLAGVGAGTDTQYF. Variable domain in full (rest from reference TRBV9 and TRBJ2-3): DSGVTQTPKHLITATGQRVTLRCSPRSGDLSVYWYQQSLDQGLQFLIQYYNGEERAKGNILERFSAQQFPDLHSELNLSSLELGDSALYFCASSRGLAGVGAGTDTQYFGPGTRLTVL.

This clonotype was counted at least ten times. The chain employs TRBV27 and TRBJ2-3, with D uncertain. CDR3 size: 15 residues. Germline assignment: CDR1 MNHEY and CDR2 SMNVEV (reference sequence). V gave up 6 bases and J gave up 0 bases, with 13 bases separating them. Here the CDR3 DNA reads TGTGCCAGCAGCTCTTGGGCGCGTAGCACAGATACGCAGTATTTT. This sequence encodes CASSSWARSTDTQYF.